Sequencing of this T cell receptor beta chain was carried out in a study of cytomegalovirus exposure and HLA in healthy donors. Sequenced by immunoSEQ multiplex PCR; TCRdb stores in-frame clones only, minus some. Of about 64,000 clones listed, 85% to 95% are singletons. V dropped 5 bases and J dropped 0 bases, with 8 bases sitting between them. Germline V gene lookup returns CDR1 MNHEY and CDR2 SMNVEV (reference sequence). The CDR3 runs 14 residues. This receptor was identified in a woman aged 18-29 years in good health and CMV-seropositive. The rearrangement joins TRBV27 to TRBJ1-3; D gene ambiguous. Source material: PBMCs. The CDR3 coding sequence is TGTGCCAGCAGTCAGGCGTACTCTGGAAACACCATATATTTT. Its protein is CASSQAYSGNTIYF.